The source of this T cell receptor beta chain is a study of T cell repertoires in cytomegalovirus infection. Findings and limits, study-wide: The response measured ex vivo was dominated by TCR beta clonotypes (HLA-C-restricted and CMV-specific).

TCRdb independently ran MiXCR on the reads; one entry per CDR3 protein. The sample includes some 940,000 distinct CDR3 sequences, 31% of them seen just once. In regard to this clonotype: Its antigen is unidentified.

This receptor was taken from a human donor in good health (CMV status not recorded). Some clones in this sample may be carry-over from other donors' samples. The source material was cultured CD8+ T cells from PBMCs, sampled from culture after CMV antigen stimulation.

As DNA, the CDR3 is TGCAGCGTTGAAGACATTAGCTCAGATACGCAGTATTTT. Protein product: CSVEDISSDTQYF. The chain couples TRBV29-1 to TRBJ2-3; D is undetermined. CDR1 and CDR2 from the germline V gene are SQVTM and ANQGSEA. Deletions cut 0 bases from V and 4 bases from J, with 8 bases between. The CDR3 runs 13 residues.